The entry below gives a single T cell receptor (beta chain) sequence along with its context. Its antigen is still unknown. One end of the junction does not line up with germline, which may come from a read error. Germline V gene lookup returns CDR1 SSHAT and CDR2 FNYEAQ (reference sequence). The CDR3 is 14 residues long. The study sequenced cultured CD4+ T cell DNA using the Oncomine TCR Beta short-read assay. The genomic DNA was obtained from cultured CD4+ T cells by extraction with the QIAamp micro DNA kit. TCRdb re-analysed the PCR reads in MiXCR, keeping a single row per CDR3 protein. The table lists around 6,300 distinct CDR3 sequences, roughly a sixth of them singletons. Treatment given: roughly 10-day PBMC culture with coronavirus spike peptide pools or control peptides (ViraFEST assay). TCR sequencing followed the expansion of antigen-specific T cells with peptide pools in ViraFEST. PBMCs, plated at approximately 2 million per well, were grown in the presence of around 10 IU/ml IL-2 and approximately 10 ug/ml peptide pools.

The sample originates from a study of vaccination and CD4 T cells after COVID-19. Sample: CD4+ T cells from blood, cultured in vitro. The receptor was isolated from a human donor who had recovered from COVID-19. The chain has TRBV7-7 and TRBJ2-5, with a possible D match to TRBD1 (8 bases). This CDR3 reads CASSSQGGVETQYF. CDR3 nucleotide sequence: TGTGCTAGCAGCTCACAGGGGGGGGTGGAGACCCAGTACTTC.